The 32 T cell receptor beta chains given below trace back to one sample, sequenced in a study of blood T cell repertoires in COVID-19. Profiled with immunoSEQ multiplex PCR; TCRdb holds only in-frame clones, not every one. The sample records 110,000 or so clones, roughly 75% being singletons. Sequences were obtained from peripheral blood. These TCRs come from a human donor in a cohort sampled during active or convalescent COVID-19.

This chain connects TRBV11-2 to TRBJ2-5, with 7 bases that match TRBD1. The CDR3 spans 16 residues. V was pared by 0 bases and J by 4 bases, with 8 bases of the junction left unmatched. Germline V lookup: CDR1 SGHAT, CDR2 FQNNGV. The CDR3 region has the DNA TGTGCCAGCAGCTTAGAAGACAGGGTGTCAAGAGAGACCCAGTACTTC. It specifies CASSLEDRVSRETQYF.

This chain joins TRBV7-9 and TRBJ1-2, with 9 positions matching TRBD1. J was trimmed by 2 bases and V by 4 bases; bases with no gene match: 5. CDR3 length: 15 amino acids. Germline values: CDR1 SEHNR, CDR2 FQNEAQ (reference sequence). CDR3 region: CASSYTGTGNYGYTF. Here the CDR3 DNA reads TGTGCCAGCAGCTATACCGGGACAGGGAACTATGGCTACACCTTC.

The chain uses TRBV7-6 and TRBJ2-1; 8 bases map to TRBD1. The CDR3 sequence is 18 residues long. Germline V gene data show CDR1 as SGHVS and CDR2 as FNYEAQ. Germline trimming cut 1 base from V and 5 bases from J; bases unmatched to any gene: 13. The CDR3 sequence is CASSLVVQGVSSHNEQFF. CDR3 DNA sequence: TGTGCCAGCAGCTTAGTGGTACAGGGGGTATCAAGCCACAATGAGCAGTTCTTC. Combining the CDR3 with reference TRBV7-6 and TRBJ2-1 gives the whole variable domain GAGVSQSPRYKVTKRGQDVALRCDPISGHVSLYWYRQALGQGPEFLTYFNYEAQQDKSGLPNDRFSAERPEGSISTLTIQRTEQRDSAMYRCASSLVVQGVSSHNEQFFGPGTRLTVL.

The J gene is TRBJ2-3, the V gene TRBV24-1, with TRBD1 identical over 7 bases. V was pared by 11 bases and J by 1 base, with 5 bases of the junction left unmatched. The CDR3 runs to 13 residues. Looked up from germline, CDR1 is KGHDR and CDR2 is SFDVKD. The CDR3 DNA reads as TGTGCCATAGGGGGCGGTGGCACAGATACGCAGTATTTT. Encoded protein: CAIGGGGTDTQYF.

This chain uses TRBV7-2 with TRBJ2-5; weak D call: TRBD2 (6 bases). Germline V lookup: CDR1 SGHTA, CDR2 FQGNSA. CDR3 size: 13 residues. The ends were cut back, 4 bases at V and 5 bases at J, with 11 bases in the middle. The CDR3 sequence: CASSSRRGETQYF. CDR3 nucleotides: TGTGCCAGCAGCTCCCGGCGGGGCGAGACCCAGTACTTC.

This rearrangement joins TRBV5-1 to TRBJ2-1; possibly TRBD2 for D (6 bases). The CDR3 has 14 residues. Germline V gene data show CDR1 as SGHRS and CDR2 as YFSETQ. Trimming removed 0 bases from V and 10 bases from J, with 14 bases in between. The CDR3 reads CASSLVGPGVEQFF. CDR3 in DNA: TGCGCCAGCAGCTTGGTGGGACCGGGAGTGGAGCAGTTCTTC.

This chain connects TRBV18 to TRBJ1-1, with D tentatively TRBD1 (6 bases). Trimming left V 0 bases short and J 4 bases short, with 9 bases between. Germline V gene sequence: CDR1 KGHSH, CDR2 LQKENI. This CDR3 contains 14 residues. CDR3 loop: CASSPPGGPTEAFF. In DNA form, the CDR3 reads TGTGCCAGCTCACCACCCGGGGGGCCCACTGAAGCTTTCTTT.

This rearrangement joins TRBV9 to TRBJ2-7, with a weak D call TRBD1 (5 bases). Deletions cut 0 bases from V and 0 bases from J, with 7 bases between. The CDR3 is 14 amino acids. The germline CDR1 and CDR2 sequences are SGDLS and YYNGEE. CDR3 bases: TGTGCCAGCAGCGTAGCAACAGGCTCCTACGAGCAGTACTTC. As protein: CASSVATGSYEQYF.

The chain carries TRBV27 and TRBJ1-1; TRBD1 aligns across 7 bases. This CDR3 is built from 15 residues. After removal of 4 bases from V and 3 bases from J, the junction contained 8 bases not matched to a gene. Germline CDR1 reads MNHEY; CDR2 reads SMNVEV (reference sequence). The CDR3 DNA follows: TGTGCCAGCAGTTCGTTAACAGGGGTGGACACTGAAGCTTTCTTT. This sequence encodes CASSSLTGVDTEAFF.

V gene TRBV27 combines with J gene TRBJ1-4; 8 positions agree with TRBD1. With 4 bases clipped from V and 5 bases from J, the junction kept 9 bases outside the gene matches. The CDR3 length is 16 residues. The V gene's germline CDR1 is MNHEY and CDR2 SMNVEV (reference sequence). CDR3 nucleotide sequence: TGTGCCAGCAGTTATCGAACAGGGGGGATCAATGAAAAACTGTTTTTT. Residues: CASSYRTGGINEKLFF.

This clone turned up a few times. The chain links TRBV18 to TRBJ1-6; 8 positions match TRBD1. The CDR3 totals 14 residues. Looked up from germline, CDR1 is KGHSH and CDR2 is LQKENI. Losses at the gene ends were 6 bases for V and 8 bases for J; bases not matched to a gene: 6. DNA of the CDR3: TGTGCCAGCTCGGGACAGGTCAGGGATTCACCCCTCCACTTT. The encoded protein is CASSGQVRDSPLHF.

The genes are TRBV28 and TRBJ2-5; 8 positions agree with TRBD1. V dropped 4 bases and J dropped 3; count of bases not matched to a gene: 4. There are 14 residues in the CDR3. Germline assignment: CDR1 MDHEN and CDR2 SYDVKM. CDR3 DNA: TGTGCCAGCAGTTCAGTGGACAGGGAAGAGACCCAGTACTTC. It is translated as CASSSVDREETQYF.

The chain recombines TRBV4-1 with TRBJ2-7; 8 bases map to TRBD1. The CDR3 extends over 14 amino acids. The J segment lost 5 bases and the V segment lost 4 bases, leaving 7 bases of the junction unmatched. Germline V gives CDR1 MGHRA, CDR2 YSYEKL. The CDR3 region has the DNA TGCGCCAGCAGCCCTCGGACAGGGTTGGACGAGCAGTACTTC. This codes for CASSPRTGLDEQYF.

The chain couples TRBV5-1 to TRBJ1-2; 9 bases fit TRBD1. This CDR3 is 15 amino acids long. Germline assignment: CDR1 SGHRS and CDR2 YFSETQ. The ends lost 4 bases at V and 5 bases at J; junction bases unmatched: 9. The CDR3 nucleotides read TGCGCCAGCAGCCAACCCGACAGGGGGTATTATGGCTACACCTTC. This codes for CASSQPDRGYYGYTF. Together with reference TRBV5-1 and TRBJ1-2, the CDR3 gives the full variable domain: KAGVTQTPRYLIKTRGQQVTLSCSPISGHRSVSWYQQTPGQGLQFLFEYFSETQRNKGNFPGRFSGRQFSNSRSEMNVSTLELGDSALYLCASSQPDRGYYGYTFGSGTRLTVV.

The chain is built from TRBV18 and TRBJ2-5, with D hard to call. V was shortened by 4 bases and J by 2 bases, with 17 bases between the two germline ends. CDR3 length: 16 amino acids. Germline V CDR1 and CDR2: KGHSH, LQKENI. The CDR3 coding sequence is TGTGCCAGCTCACAATCCTCCGGTATCGAGCAAGAGACCCAGTACTTC. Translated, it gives CASSQSSGIEQETQYF. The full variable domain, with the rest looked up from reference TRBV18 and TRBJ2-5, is NAGVMQNPRHLVRRRGQEARLRCSPMKGHSHVYWYRQLPEEGLKFMVYLQKENIIDESGMPKERFSAEFPKEGPSILRIQQVVRGDSAAYFCASSQSSGIEQETQYFGPGTRLLVL.

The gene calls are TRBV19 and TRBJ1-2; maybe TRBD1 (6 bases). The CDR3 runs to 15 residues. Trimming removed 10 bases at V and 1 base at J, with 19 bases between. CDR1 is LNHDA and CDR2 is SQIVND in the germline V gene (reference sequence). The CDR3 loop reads CATRGGRTHNYGYTF. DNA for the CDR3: TGTGCCACCCGTGGGGGCCGGACCCATAACTATGGCTACACCTTC.

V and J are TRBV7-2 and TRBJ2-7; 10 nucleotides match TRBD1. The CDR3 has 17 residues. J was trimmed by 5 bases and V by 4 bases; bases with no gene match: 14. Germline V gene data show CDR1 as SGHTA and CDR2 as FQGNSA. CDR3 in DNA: TGTGCCAGCAGCTCGGGACAGGGGTGGTTACTCCTGGACGAGCAGTACTTC. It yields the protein CASSSGQGWLLLDEQYF.

The CDR3 spells CASRGTDRGWNSPLHF. The CDR3 DNA is TGTGCCAGCAGGGGGACGGACAGGGGGTGGAATTCACCCCTCCACTTT. This chain connects TRBV28 to TRBJ1-6; 10 bases are a match to TRBD1. V shed 6 bases and J 7 bases; nucleotides not matched to a gene: 9. Germline CDR1 reads MDHEN; CDR2 reads SYDVKM. CDR3 length: 16 amino acids.

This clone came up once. CDR3 sequence: CASSSAGTVAEKLFF. The CDR3 DNA reads as TGCGCCAGCAGCTCGGCCGGGACAGTAGCGGAAAAACTGTTTTTT. V and J are TRBV5-1 and TRBJ1-4, with TRBD1 matching 7 bases. The junction had 10 bases not matched to a gene; V was cut back by 3 bases and J by 8 bases. The CDR3 extends over 15 amino acids. Germline loops: CDR1 SGHRS, CDR2 YFSETQ.

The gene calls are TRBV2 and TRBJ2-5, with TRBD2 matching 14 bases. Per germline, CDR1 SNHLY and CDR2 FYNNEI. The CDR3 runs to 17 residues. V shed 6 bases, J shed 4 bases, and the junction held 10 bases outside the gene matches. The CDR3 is CASRHLGTSGGRETQYF. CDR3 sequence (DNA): TGTGCCAGCAGACACCTAGGGACTAGCGGGGGTCGAGAGACCCAGTACTTC.

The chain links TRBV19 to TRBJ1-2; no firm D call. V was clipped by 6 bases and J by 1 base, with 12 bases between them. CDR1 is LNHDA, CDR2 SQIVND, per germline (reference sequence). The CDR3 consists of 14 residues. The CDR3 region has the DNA TGTGCCAGTAGCCCCGAAAGAGGTAACTATGGCTACACCTTC. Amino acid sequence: CASSPERGNYGYTF. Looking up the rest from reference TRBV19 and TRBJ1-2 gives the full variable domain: DGGITQSPKYLFRKEGQNVTLSCEQNLNHDAMYWYRQDPGQGLRLIYYSQIVNDFQKGDIAEGYSVSREKKESFPLTVTSAQKNPTAFYLCASSPERGNYGYTFGSGTRLTVV.

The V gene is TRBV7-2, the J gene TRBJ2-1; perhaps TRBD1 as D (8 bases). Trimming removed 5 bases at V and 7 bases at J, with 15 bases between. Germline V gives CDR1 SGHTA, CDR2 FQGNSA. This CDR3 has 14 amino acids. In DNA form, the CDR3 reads TGTGCCAGCAGCCCAAACAGGGGGGGAAATGAGCAGTTCTTC. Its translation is CASSPNRGGNEQFF.

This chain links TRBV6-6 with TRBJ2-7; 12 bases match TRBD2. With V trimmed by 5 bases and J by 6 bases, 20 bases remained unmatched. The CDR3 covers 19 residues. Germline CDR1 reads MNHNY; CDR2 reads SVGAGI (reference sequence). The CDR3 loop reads CASSPTVGLAGNYMGEQYF. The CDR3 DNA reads TGTGCCAGCAGTCCAACAGTAGGACTAGCGGGAAACTATATGGGCGAGCAGTACTTC.

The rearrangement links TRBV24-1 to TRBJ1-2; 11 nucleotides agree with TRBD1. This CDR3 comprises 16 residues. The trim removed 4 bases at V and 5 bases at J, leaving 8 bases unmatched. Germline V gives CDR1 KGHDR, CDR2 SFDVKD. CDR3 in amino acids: CATSDRDRGSRYGYTF. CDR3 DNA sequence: TGTGCCACCAGTGACCGGGACAGGGGGAGTAGGTATGGCTACACCTTC.

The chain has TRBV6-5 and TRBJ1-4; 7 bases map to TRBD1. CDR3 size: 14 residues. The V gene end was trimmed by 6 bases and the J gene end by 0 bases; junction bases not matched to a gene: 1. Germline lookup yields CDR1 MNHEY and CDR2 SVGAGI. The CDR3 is CASRDRATNEKLFF. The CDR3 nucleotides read TGTGCCAGCAGAGACAGGGCAACTAATGAAAAACTGTTTTTT.

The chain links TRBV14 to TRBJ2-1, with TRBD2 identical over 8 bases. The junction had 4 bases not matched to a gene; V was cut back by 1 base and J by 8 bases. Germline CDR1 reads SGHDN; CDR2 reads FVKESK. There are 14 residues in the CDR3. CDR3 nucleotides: TGTGCCAGCAGCCAAGTAGCGGGGATAGATGAGCAGTTCTTC. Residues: CASSQVAGIDEQFF.

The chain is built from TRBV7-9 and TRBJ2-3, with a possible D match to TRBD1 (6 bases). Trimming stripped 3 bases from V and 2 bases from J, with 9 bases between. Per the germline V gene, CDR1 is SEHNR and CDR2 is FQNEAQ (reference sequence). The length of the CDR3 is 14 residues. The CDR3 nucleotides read TGTGCCAGCAGCTTTGGACAGACCACAGATACGCAGTATTTT. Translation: CASSFGQTTDTQYF.

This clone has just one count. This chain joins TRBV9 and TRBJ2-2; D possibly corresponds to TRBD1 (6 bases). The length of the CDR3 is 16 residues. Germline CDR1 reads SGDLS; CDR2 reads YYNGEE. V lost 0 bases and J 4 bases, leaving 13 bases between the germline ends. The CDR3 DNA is TGTGCCAGCAGCGTAGAAACAGGGCGGGCCACCGGGGAGCTGTTTTTT. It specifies CASSVETGRATGELFF.

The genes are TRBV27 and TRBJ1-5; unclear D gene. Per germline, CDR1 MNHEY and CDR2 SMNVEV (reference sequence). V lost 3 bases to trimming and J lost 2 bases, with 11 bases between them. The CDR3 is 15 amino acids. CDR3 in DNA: TGTGCCAGCAGTTTTTATCCTCTTGGCAATCAGCCCCAGCATTTT. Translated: CASSFYPLGNQPQHF.

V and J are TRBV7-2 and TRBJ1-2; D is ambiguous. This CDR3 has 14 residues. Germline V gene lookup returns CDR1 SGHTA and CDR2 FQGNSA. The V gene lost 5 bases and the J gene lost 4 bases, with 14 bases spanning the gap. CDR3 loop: CASSTWEVSYGYTF. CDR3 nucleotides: TGTGCCAGCAGCACTTGGGAGGTGAGCTATGGCTACACCTTC.

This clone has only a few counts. CDR3 DNA sequence: TGTGCCAGCAGCGTAGTTGGCTCGAACACTGAAGCTTTCTTT. Protein sequence: CASSVVGSNTEAFF. V gene TRBV9 combines with J gene TRBJ1-1; D is unresolved. CDR1 SGDLS and CDR2 YYNGEE come from the germline V gene. Deletions cut 0 bases from V and 1 base from J, with 7 bases between. The CDR3 has 14 residues. Combining the CDR3 with reference TRBV9 and TRBJ1-1 gives the whole variable domain DSGVTQTPKHLITATGQRVTLRCSPRSGDLSVYWYQQSLDQGLQFLIQYYNGEERAKGNILERFSAQQFPDLHSELNLSSLELGDSALYFCASSVVGSNTEAFFGQGTRLTVV.

CDR3 DNA sequence: TGTGCCACCCTCTCAACAGGGACCGGCATCGAGACCCAGTACTTC. Its protein product is CATLSTGTGIETQYF. The rearrangement uses TRBV6-5 and TRBJ2-5; perhaps TRBD1 as D (6 bases). Germline CDR1 is MNHEY and CDR2 is SVGAGI. Between the trimmed V and J ends, which lost 10 bases and 5 bases, there was a span of 23 bases. This CDR3 has 15 residues.